This T cell receptor beta chain is drawn from a study of spatial heterogeneity in lung cancer. About the study: Follow-up PBMC samples were sequenced when available, at a median of approximately 23 months after resection.

The V end was cut by 6 bases, the J end by 4 bases, with 10 bases between. The CDR3 has 12 amino acids. Per germline, CDR1 SGDLS and CDR2 YYNGEE. Study outcomes and limitations: Expanded tumor TCRs that were ubiquitous appeared in blood more at resection than follow-up.

Time point defined: blood at routine non-recurrence follow-up after resection. Tumor, nontumor lung or frozen PBMC supplied whole RNA that was sequenced unsorted. Using its own MiXCR run on the 5' RACE reads, TCRdb lists one record per CDR3 protein. The table lists roughly 120,000 distinct CDR3 sequences, 10% to 15% of them singletons. Turning to this clonotype: Its antigen is currently unknown.

The V call is TRBV9, the J call TRBJ1-2; D remains ambiguous. This TCR was sampled from a male donor with early-stage non-small cell lung cancer. The sequencing here drew on PBMCs, taken at follow-up. This CDR3 reads CASTNQAYGYTF. The CDR3 region has the DNA TGTGCCAGCACCAACCAGGCCTATGGCTACACCTTC. Full variable domain (missing parts from reference TRBV9 and TRBJ1-2): DSGVTQTPKHLITATGQRVTLRCSPRSGDLSVYWYQQSLDQGLQFLIQYYNGEERAKGNILERFSAQQFPDLHSELNLSSLELGDSALYFCASTNQAYGYTFGSGTRLTVV.